The following is a TCR beta chain sequence with its context. The record originates from a study of shared clonotypes between healthy human individuals. Study at large: Per-donor plates numbered three CD4 naive, three CD4 memory, two CD8 naive and one CD8 memory.

The table came from immunoSEQ multiplex PCR; TCRdb's copy has only in-frame clones and leaves some out. The sample includes millions of clones, roughly 92% seen only once; the top ten take over 0.12%. CD45RA-negative memory and CD45RA+ naive subsets were split from the CD4+ cells. Germline V CDR1 and CDR2: MNHNS, SASEGT. V lost 6 bases to trimming and J lost 1 base, with 12 bases between them. This CDR3 spans 15 amino acids. Sequenced material: naive CD4+ T cells sorted from blood. Subset meaning: CD45RA+ positively selected. The chain uses TRBV6-1 and TRBJ2-2; D possibly uses TRBD1 or TRBD2 (5 bases each). The TCR sequence derives from a young man in good health. DNA for the CDR3: TGTGCCAGCAGACATACAGGAGGGAACACCGGGGAGCTGTTTTTT. It is translated as CASRHTGGNTGELFF.